This entry describes one T cell receptor (beta chain). No antigen is known for it. This specimen comes from a study of siplizumab effects on memory and regulatory T cells. Study-wide results and limits: Mean Treg-derived proportions of mappable alloreactive CD4+ clones were 55% to 75% for siplizumab and around 29% for controls. Of the alloreactive clones, only a minor fraction mapped to unstimulated subsets.

Where three donor pairs were concerned, the unstimulated naive, memory, effector memory and TEMRA subsets underwent sequencing. Per sample, the assay covered 90,000 to 100,000 TCR templates. Assay used: immunoSEQ multiplex PCR; TCRdb lists only in-frame clones, some missing. The table includes about 91,000 clones, around 97% detected once. V lost 4 bases and J lost 4; bases outside the gene matches: 10. CDR3 length: 16 amino acids. The germline V gene has CDR1 LGHNT and CDR2 FRNRAP. The clonotype originates from a human donor in good health. The chain recombines TRBV12-5 with TRBJ2-7; 10 positions match TRBD2. The sequenced sample was naive CD4+ T cells sorted from blood. CDR3 residues: CASGSGAPSGGYEQYF. The CDR3, as DNA: TGTGCTAGTGGTTCCGGGGCCCCTAGCGGGGGTTACGAGCAGTACTTC.